This TCR beta chain was recovered during a study of shared clonotypes between healthy human individuals. General study points: Sampling was confined to blood; repertoires within tissues likely differ.

Clones were sequenced by immunoSEQ multiplex PCR, and TCRdb holds only the in-frame ones, with some missing. There are a few million clones in the sample; roughly 92% occur only once, and about 0.13% lies in the top ten. With respect to this clone: Its antigen is still unknown.

V lost 6 bases to trimming and J lost 4 bases; unmatched junction nucleotides: 6. This CDR3 is 14 amino acids long. The germline gives CDR1 SQVTM, CDR2 ANQGSEA. The source of this sequence is a man younger than 35 in good health. Input material: naive CD4+ T cells sorted from blood. Documented subset: CD45RA+ positively selected. The chain couples TRBV29-1 to TRBJ2-1; TRBD2 aligns across 10 bases. The CDR3 sequence: CSVGASGSYNEQFF. The CDR3 DNA is TGCAGCGTGGGGGCTAGCGGGAGTTACAATGAGCAGTTCTTC.